This T cell receptor (beta chain) was identified during a study of T cell repertoires in cytomegalovirus infection. Across the whole study: Epitope selection comprised recently identified HLA-C-restricted CMV epitopes and well-studied HLA-B-restricted CMV epitopes. Public TCR beta signatures marked donors with CMV infection and the matching HLA.

Only a few counts were recorded for this clonotype. Its antigen is undetermined. Per the germline V gene, CDR1 is SEHNR and CDR2 is FQNEAQ (reference sequence). The CDR3 covers 17 residues. Trimming at V came to 4 bases and at J to 0 bases, leaving 5 bases not matched to a gene. Whole-study results and caveats: Cumulative public TCR beta family frequency identified carriers of CMV plus the relevant HLA.

TCRdb re-analysed the reads in MiXCR, keeping a single row per CDR3 protein. Counted here are approximately 730,000 distinct CDR3 sequences, 25% to 35% occurring once; the ten biggest clones make up roughly 13%. The sample was cultured CD8+ T cells from PBMCs, taken from culture after CMV antigen stimulation. The V call is TRBV7-9, the J call TRBJ2-3, with 12 bases that match TRBD2. The receptor comes from a human donor in good health (CMV status not recorded). Some clones in this sample may be carry-over from other donors' samples. CDR3 loop: CASSSTSGGISTDTQYF. DNA for the CDR3: TGTGCCAGCAGCTCGACTAGCGGGGGAATTAGCACAGATACGCAGTATTTT.